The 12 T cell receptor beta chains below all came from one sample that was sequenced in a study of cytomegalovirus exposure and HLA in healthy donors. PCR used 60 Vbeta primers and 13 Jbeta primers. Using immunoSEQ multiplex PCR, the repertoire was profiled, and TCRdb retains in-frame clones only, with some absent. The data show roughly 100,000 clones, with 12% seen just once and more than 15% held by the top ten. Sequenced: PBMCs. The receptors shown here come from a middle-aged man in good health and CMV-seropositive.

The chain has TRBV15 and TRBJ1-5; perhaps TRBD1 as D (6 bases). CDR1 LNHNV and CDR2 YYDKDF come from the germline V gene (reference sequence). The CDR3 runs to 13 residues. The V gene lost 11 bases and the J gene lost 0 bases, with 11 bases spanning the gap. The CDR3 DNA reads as TGTGCCTCACGACAGGATAGCAATCAGCCCCAGCATTTT. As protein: CASRQDSNQPQHF.

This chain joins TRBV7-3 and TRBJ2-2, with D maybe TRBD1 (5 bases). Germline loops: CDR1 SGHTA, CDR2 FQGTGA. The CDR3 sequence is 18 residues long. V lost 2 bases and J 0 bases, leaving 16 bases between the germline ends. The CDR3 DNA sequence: TGTGCCAGCAGCTTACAAGCCTCAGGGCCACCGAACACCGGGGAGCTGTTTTTT. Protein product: CASSLQASGPPNTGELFF. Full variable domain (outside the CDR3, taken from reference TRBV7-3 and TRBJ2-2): GAGVSQTPSNKVTEKGKYVELRCDPISGHTALYWYRQSLGQGPEFLIYFQGTGAADDSGLPNDRFFAVRPEGSVSTLKIQRTERGDSAVYLCASSLQASGPPNTGELFFGEGSRLTVL.

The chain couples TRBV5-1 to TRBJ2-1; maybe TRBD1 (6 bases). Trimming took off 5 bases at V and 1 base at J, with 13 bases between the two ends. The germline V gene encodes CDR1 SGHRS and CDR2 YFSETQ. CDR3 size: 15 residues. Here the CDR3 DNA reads TGCGCCAGCAGTTTCCAGGGGCCTTCCTACAATGAGCAGTTCTTC. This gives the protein CASSFQGPSYNEQFF.

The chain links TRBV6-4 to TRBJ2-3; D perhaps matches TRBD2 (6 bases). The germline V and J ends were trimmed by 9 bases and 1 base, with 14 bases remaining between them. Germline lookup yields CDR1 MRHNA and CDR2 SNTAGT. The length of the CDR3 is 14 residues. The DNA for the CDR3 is TGTGCCAGAGGTGGTACGGGGGGCACAGATACGCAGTATTTT. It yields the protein CARGGTGGTDTQYF.

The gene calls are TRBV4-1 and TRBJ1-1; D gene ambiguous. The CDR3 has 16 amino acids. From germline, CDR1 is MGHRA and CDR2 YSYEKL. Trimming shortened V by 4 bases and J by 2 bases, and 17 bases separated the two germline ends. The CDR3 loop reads CASSPPRYSRNTEAFF. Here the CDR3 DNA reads TGCGCCAGCAGCCCCCCCCGATACAGTCGCAACACTGAAGCTTTCTTT.

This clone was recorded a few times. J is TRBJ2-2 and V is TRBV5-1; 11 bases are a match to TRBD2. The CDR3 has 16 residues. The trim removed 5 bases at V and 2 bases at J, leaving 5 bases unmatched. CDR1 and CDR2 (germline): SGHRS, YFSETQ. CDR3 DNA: TGCGCCAGCAGTTGGGGGACTAGCGGTAACACCGGGGAGCTGTTTTTT. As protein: CASSWGTSGNTGELFF.

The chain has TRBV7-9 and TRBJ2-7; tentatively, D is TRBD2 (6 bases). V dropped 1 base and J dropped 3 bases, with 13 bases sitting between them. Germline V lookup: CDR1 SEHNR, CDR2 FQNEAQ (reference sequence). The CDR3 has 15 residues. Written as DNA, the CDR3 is TGTGCCAGCAGCTTAGGGATGGGACTGTACTACGAGCAGTACTTC. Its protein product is CASSLGMGLYYEQYF.

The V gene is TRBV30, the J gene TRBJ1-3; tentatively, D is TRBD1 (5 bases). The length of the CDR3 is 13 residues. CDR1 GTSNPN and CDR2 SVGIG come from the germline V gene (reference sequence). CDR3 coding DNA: TGTGCTTCCACAGGCGCCTCTGGAAACACCATATATTTT. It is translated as CASTGASGNTIYF.

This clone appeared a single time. The CDR3 sequence: CASSLEPGETQYF. DNA for the CDR3: TGTGCCAGCAGCTTGGAACCCGGGGAGACCCAGTACTTC. The gene calls are TRBV5-4 and TRBJ2-5; D remains unclear. Looked up from germline, CDR1 is SGHNT and CDR2 is YYREEE (reference sequence). The CDR3 loop spans 13 amino acids. Trimming took 0 bases from V and 5 from J, leaving 8 bases between them.

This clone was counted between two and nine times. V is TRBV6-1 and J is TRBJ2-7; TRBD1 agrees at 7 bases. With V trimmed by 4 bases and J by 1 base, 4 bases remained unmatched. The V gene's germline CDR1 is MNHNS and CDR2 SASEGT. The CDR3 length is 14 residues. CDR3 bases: TGTGCCAGCAGTGTGAAGGGGGCGTCCTACGAGCAGTACTTC. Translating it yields CASSVKGASYEQYF.

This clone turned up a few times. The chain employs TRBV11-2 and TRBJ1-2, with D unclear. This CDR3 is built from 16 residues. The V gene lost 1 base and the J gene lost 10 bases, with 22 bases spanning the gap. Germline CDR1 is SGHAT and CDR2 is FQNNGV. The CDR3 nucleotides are TGTGCCAGCAGCTTAGTTGGTTCCGGTTCGGTTTACGACTACACCTTC. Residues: CASSLVGSGSVYDYTF.

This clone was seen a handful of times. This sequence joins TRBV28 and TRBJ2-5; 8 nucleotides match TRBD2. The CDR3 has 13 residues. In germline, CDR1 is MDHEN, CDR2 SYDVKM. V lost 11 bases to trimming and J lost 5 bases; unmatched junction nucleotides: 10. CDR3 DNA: TGTGCCGGGCGGGGGGCGATCGGGGAGACCCAGTACTTC. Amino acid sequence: CAGRGAIGETQYF.